Reported below is one TCR beta chain. Antigen specificity is unknown. The sample belongs to a study of CXCR3-negative and CXCR3-positive naive CD8 T cells. Background on the study: Libraries each contributed about 1.5 +/- 0.3 million TRB reads, for roughly 140 million in total.

UMI-labeled 5' RACE yielded the TRB cDNA libraries. With the 5' RACE reads reprocessed, TCRdb shows one record per CDR3 protein and no DNA. This table lists around 95,000 distinct CDR3 sequences. Findings of the study overall: Relative to CXCR3-negative naive cells, CXCR3-positive naive cells had more hydrophobic TRB CDR3s.

There are 20 residues in the CDR3. The germline gives CDR1 DFQATT, CDR2 SNEGSKA (reference sequence). Researchers sorted about 320,000 cells of each CD8+ T cell subset in triplicate. The V and J genes are TRBV20-1 and TRBJ2-1; the D gene TCRdb calls, TRBD2, cannot be checked with no DNA. This TCR was sampled from a human donor in good health. Some clones in this sample may be carry-over from other donors' samples. The sequencing sample was made of naive CXCR3+ CD8+ T cells from blood. Subset here: CD45RO-CCR7+CD27+CD95- naive CD8+ T cells expressing CXCR3 (TNR3+). This CDR3 reads CSARDSLLLAGGNSYNEQFF.